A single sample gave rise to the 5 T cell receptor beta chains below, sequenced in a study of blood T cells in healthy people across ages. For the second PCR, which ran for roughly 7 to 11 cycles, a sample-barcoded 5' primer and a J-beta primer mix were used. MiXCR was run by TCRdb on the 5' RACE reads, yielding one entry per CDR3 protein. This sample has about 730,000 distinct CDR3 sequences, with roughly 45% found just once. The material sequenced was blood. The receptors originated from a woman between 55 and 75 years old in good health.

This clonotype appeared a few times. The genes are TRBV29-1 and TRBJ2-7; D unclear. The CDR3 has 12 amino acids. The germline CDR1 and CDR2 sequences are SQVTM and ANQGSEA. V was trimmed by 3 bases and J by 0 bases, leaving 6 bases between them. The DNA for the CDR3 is TGCAGCGTTGAGTCAGACTCCTACGAGCAGTACTTC. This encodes CSVESDSYEQYF.

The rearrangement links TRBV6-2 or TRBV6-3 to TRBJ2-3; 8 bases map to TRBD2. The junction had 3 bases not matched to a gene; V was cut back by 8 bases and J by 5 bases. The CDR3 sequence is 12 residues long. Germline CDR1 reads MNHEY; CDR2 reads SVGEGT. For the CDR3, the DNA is TGTGCCAGCGTGGCGGGAGGAGATACGCAGTATTTT. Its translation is CASVAGGDTQYF.

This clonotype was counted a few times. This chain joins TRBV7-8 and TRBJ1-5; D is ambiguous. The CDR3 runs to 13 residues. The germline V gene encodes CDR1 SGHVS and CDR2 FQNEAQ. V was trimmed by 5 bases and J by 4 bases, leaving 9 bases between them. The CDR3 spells CASSRGENQPQHF. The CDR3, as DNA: TGTGCCAGCAGCCGCGGGGAGAATCAGCCCCAGCATTTT.

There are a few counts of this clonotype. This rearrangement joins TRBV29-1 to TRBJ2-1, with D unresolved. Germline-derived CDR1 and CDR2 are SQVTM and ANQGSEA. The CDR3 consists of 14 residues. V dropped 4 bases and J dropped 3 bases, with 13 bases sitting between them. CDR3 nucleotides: TGCAGCGTTGCGTTCAGCATAGACTACAATGAGCAGTTCTTC. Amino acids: CSVAFSIDYNEQFF.

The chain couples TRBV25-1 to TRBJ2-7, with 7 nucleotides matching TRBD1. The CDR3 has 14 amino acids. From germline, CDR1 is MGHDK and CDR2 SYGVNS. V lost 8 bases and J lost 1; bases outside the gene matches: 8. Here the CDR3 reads CASAPWTGSYEQYF. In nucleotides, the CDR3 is TGTGCCAGCGCTCCCTGGACAGGATCCTACGAGCAGTACTTC.